A single sample gave rise to the 11 T cell receptor beta chains below, sequenced in a study of T cell changes during pregnancy in multiple sclerosis. Profiling relied on immunoSEQ multiplex PCR, and the TCRdb table lists in-frame clones only, not all of them. Altogether around 36,000 clones are present, roughly 90% being singletons, with the ten largest covering 0.4% to 0.45%. The sequencing used CD4+ T cells from peripheral blood mononuclear cells, collected in the third trimester of pregnancy. The receptor source for this set is a female donor with multiple sclerosis, enrolled in a pregnancy study.

The count of this clone is one. This chain connects TRBV19 to TRBJ1-2; 7 bases are a match to TRBD1. The J segment lost 8 bases and the V segment lost 2 bases, leaving 11 bases of the junction unmatched. Per germline, CDR1 LNHDA and CDR2 SQIVND (reference sequence). This CDR3 has 15 residues. In DNA, the CDR3 is TGTGCCAGTAGTATATCGACAGGGCCGGCGTTGGGCTACACCTTC. Translating gives CASSISTGPALGYTF.

This clone was found a few times. The genes are TRBV7-9 and TRBJ1-5; no firm D call. Germline CDR1 reads SEHNR; CDR2 reads FQNEAQ (reference sequence). Trimming took 5 bases from V and 4 from J, leaving 6 bases between them. CDR3 length: 12 residues. The CDR3 nucleotides read TGTGCCAGCAGCGTTTCAAATCAGCCCCAGCATTTT. It yields the protein CASSVSNQPQHF.

This clone was found once. This rearrangement joins TRBV5-1 to TRBJ2-7; 8 bases fit TRBD1. Trimming cost V 2 bases and J 2 bases; bases outside gene matches: 3. The CDR3 is 14 residues long. Germline assignment: CDR1 SGHRS and CDR2 YFSETQ. For the CDR3, the DNA is TGCGCCAGCAGCTTAGGACAGGGTCCCTACGAGCAGTACTTC. Its protein product is CASSLGQGPYEQYF.

This clone has just one count. The rearrangement joins TRBV6-5 to TRBJ1-2, with D possibly TRBD1 on 6 matching bases. Germline V gives CDR1 MNHEY, CDR2 SVGAGI. CDR3 size: 14 residues. Trimming took off 3 bases at V and 4 bases at J, with 12 bases between the two ends. This chain's CDR3 is CASSYSGGVYGYTF. The CDR3 DNA follows: TGTGCCAGCAGTTATTCGGGGGGCGTCTATGGCTACACCTTC.

The gene calls are TRBV7-2 and TRBJ2-7; 7 nucleotides line up with TRBD2. Germline V gives CDR1 SGHTA, CDR2 FQGNSA. The CDR3 extends over 17 amino acids. The ends lost 5 bases at V and 5 bases at J; junction bases unmatched: 18. CDR3 nucleotide sequence: TGTGCCAGCAGCGTATCAAAGGGAGGGCGGATCCTAAACGAGCAGTACTTC. Encoded protein: CASSVSKGGRILNEQYF. The whole variable domain, remainder taken from reference TRBV7-2 and TRBJ2-7, is GAGVSQSPSNKVTEKGKDVELRCDPISGHTALYWYRQSLGQGLEFLIYFQGNSAPDKSGLPSDRFSAERTGGSVSTLTIQRTQQEDSAVYLCASSVSKGGRILNEQYFGPGTRLTVT.

This rearrangement joins TRBV11-1 to TRBJ2-7; unclear D gene. The V gene's germline CDR1 is SGHAT and CDR2 FQDESV (reference sequence). This CDR3 contains 14 residues. V was trimmed by 2 bases and J by 3 bases, leaving 11 bases between them. DNA for the CDR3: TGTGCCAGCAGCTTATCTGACACAGACTACGAGCAGTACTTC. Amino acid sequence: CASSLSDTDYEQYF.

CDR3: CAWSVEGRVAEAFF. The CDR3 bases are TGTGCCTGGAGTGTAGAAGGTCGGGTCGCTGAAGCTTTCTTT. V and J are TRBV30 and TRBJ1-1; D gene uncertain. The V and J ends lost 0 bases and 6 bases respectively, with 14 bases between them. Germline V gene sequence: CDR1 GTSNPN, CDR2 SVGIG (reference sequence). The CDR3 totals 14 residues.

This clone occurred once. The genes are TRBV19 and TRBJ1-5; possible D gene TRBD1, 6 bases. Germline V lookup: CDR1 LNHDA, CDR2 SQIVND (reference sequence). CDR3 length: 13 amino acids. V was trimmed by 5 bases and J by 6 bases, leaving 11 bases between them. CDR3 residues: CASSPSRGQPQHF. The CDR3 DNA sequence: TGTGCCAGTAGTCCCTCCAGGGGTCAGCCCCAGCATTTT.

V gene TRBV7-2 combines with J gene TRBJ1-1, with 8 positions matching TRBD1. With V trimmed by 1 base and J by 6 bases, 7 bases remained unmatched. CDR1 is SGHTA, CDR2 FQGNSA, per germline. The CDR3 runs to 15 residues. CDR3 sequence reads: CASSLGFGDRPEAFF. CDR3 nucleotides: TGTGCCAGCAGCTTAGGGTTCGGGGACAGGCCTGAAGCTTTCTTT.

The CDR3 region has the DNA TGTGCCAGCAGTTCGGGGTCTTTCGGGGCTAATGAAAAACTGTTTTTT. This encodes CASSSGSFGANEKLFF. V is TRBV28 and J is TRBJ1-4, with D unclear. Germline CDR1 is MDHEN and CDR2 is SYDVKM. The CDR3 has 16 residues. The V gene lost 4 bases and the J gene lost 3 bases, with 15 bases spanning the gap.

V and J are TRBV10-3 and TRBJ1-2; 7 bases are a match to TRBD1. V dropped 3 bases and J dropped 8; count of bases not matched to a gene: 12. The CDR3 is 15 amino acids. CDR1 ENHRY and CDR2 SYGVKD come from the germline V gene. CDR3 in amino acids: CAISDPGQATGGYTF. CDR3 coding DNA: TGTGCCATCAGTGACCCAGGACAGGCTACGGGGGGCTACACCTTC.